The rows below give T cell receptor beta chains drawn from one sample of a study of cytomegalovirus exposure and HLA in healthy donors. The method was immunoSEQ multiplex PCR; TCRdb's version includes in-frame clones alone and lacks a portion of them. Found here are 150,000 to 200,000 clones, more than 80% of them singletons; the top ten hold approximately 7%. Sequenced input: PBMCs. The receptors shown here come from a man aged 18 to 29 in good health and CMV-seropositive. Each CDR3 is given without its conserved first and last residue.

V gene	J gene	CDR3 length	CDR3 protein
TRBV9	TRBJ2-7	12	ASSVGESPYEQY
TRBV4-1	TRBJ2-7	13	ASSQVGSGRYEQY
TRBV25-1	TRBJ1-1	13	ASRLQGCRRTEAF
TRBV29-1	TRBJ2-7	13	SVEHGASGSYEQY
TRBV5-5	TRBJ2-3	10	ASSLRDIAAY
TRBV2	TRBJ1-5	13	ASSEGGQGSQPQH
TRBV4-3	TRBJ1-4	13	ASSQARVGNEKLF
TRBV19	TRBJ2-1	12	ASSIPGLVDEQF
TRBV9	TRBJ2-1	14	ASSPRTSGRYNEQF
TRBV2	TRBJ2-5	12	ASSRGAGGETQY
TRBV12-5	TRBJ2-5	11	ASGRGQGETQY
TRBV5-4	TRBJ2-1	14	ASSSTTSNVPAEQF
TRBV7-9	TRBJ2-1	13	ASSQSDGSYNEQF
TRBV5-1	TRBJ2-3	16	ASSLDRLASGPTDTQY
TRBV9	TRBJ2-5	12	ASSSNRGEETQY
TRBV11-3	TRBJ2-1	14	ATFLEGSNGDNEQF
TRBV7-9	TRBJ1-1	12	ASSRGGGRTEAF
TRBV7-2	TRBJ2-7	11	ASSRDFSYEQY
TRBV28	TRBJ2-7	13	ASSLGTSGSYEQY
TRBV6-5	TRBJ2-7	12	ASRRLAGAYEQY
TRBV5-1	TRBJ2-7	15	ASSLAGRDRRSYEQY
TRBV10-3	TRBJ2-7	12	AISESGQGGEQY
TRBV30	TRBJ1-4	12	AWSSDVWDEKLF
TRBV5-1	TRBJ2-7	12	ASSLGIGAYEQY
TRBV29-1	TRBJ1-1	10	SADGGTIEAF
TRBV27	TRBJ2-3	14	ASSPWTSGRVDTQY
TRBV7-3	TRBJ2-1	13	ASSLTSGAYNEQF
TRBV2	TRBJ2-1	10	ASSYSSGEQF
TRBV14	TRBJ2-7	13	ASSYLAGASYEQY
TRBV5-1	TRBJ2-7	11	ASVTSLVDEQY
TRBV9	TRBJ2-3	14	ASSVGVAGGYDTQY
TRBV5-4	TRBJ2-3	11	ASGRTSTDTQY
TRBV27	TRBJ2-1	11	ASSLSQGNEQF
TRBV7-2	TRBJ2-2	13	ASSLRLADTGELF
TRBV7-6	TRBJ2-3	14	ASSFLSLSSTDTQY
TRBV9	TRBJ2-5	12	ASSVSGRQETQY
TRBV29-1	TRBJ2-1	13	SVLAGLAGVNEQF
TRBV5-1	TRBJ2-3	12	ASRREGGTDTQY
TRBV6-5	TRBJ1-5	12	ASSYVAGNQPQH
TRBV27	TRBJ2-7	15	ASSSSPRSRGLYEQY
TRBV7-2	TRBJ2-5	14	ASSLIDRGLQETQY